Listed below are T cell receptor beta chains from one sample, sequenced in a study of cytomegalovirus exposure and HLA in healthy donors. Data came from immunoSEQ multiplex PCR; TCRdb stores just in-frame clones and leaves some out. This table holds approximately 110,000 clones, approximately 15% found once. Sequencing input: PBMCs. The receptors stem from a woman between 18 and 29 years old in good health and CMV-seronegative. Each CDR3 is given with its conserved first and last residue. Fields, in order: J gene, CDR3 length, clone size, V gene, D gene, CDR3 DNA, CDR3 protein. The D gene is left open where the match is weak. Only some rows state a clone size, as once, few, many or a class for expanded clones.

TRBJ1-5,16,few,TRBV6-4,TRBD1,TGTGCCAGCACCTTTTCGGGACAGGACCTGAATCAGCCCCAGCATTTT,CASTFSGQDLNQPQHF
TRBJ1-3,18,.,TRBV27,TRBD1,TGTGCCAGCAGCATACCGGGACAGCGATACCTGACTGGAAACACCATATATTTT,CASSIPGQRYLTGNTIYF
TRBJ2-2,15,few,TRBV10-1,.,TGCGCCAGCAGTGAAATGGGAGGTACCACCGGGGAGCTGTTTTTT,CASSEMGGTTGELFF
TRBJ2-2,11,.,TRBV29-1,.,TGCAGCGTTGAAATCGTCGGGGAGCTGTTTTTT,CSVEIVGELFF
TRBJ2-7,14,few,TRBV28,TRBD1,TGTGCCAGCAAAGCCGGGACAGCCACTTCCGAGCAGTACTTC,CASKAGTATSEQYF
TRBJ2-5,13,.,TRBV18,.,TGTGCCAGCTCCCCACAGGGAGGCGAGACCCAGTACTTC,CASSPQGGETQYF
TRBJ2-5,14,few,TRBV19,TRBD1,TGTGCCAGTAGCCATAGGACAGGCCAAGAGACCCAGTACTTC,CASSHRTGQETQYF
TRBJ2-3,16,few,TRBV6-4,.,TGTGCCAGCACCCCAATTGGGGGAGGCGTCGCAGATACGCAGTATTTT,CASTPIGGGVADTQYF
TRBJ1-1,14,.,TRBV5-1,TRBD1,TGCGCCAGCAGCTTGACAGGGGGGAACACTGAAGCTTTCTTT,CASSLTGGNTEAFF
TRBJ2-1,16,few,TRBV5-1,TRBD2,TGCGCCAGCAGCTACGAGACTAGCGCCTGGGGCAATGAGCAGTTCTTC,CASSYETSAWGNEQFF
TRBJ2-5,14,.,TRBV6-1,TRBD2,TGTGCCAGCAGTGAACCTAGCGGGAGGGAGACCCAGTACTTC,CASSEPSGRETQYF
TRBJ1-4,15,.,TRBV7-6,TRBD1,TGTGCCAGCAAACGGACAGGGGCTGAAGGCGAAAAACTGTTTTTT,CASKRTGAEGEKLFF
TRBJ2-4,14,.,TRBV28,TRBD1,TGTGCCAGCAGTGGGAGGACAGGGAAAAACATTCAGTACTTC,CASSGRTGKNIQYF
TRBJ2-1,13,few,TRBV2,.,TGTGCCAGCAGTGAACGCCGGTTAAATGAGCAGTTCTTC,CASSERRLNEQFF
TRBJ2-7,13,few,TRBV9,TRBD1,TGTGCCAGCAGCGTGGGACAGGGCCACGAGCAGTACTTC,CASSVGQGHEQYF
TRBJ1-5,16,few,TRBV6-1,.,TGTGCCAGCAGTGAAGCGCTGGGAGGGGCTCAGCAGCCCCAGCATTTT,CASSEALGGAQQPQHF
TRBJ2-2,16,.,TRBV23-1,TRBD1,TGCGCCAGCACCCAAACCGGGACAGGGAACACCGGGGAGCTGTTTTTT,CASTQTGTGNTGELFF
TRBJ1-2,15,.,TRBV19,TRBD1,TGTGCCAGTAGTATTCCAGACAGGGCCAACTATGGCTACACCTTC,CASSIPDRANYGYTF
TRBJ1-2,12,.,TRBV30,.,TGTGCCTGGACCCTTCGACGGGGTGGCTACACCTTC,CAWTLRRGGYTF
TRBJ2-7,15,.,TRBV2,TRBD2,TGTGCCAGCAGTTCGGTAGCGGGCCTCGCCTACGAGCAGTACTTC,CASSSVAGLAYEQYF
TRBJ2-7,12,few,TRBV7-9,.,TGTGCCAGCAGCTTTTTGGAGGCCCCTCAGTACTTC,CASSFLEAPQYF
TRBJ2-1,17,few,TRBV15,TRBD2,TGTGCCACCAGCAGAGAGCGACTAGCGAGCTCCTACAATGAGCAGTTCTTC,CATSRERLASSYNEQFF
TRBJ2-5,12,.,TRBV9,.,TGTGCCAGCAGCGCGGGCGGGCCGGTGATTCACTTC,CASSAGGPVIHF
TRBJ1-5,14,.,TRBV30,.,TGTGCCTGGAGCCCCCCGGGGGGCTATCAGCCCCAGCATTTT,CAWSPPGGYQPQHF
TRBJ2-7,15,few,TRBV18,TRBD1,TGTGCCAGCTCACCACCGACAGGGAAGTTCCACGAGCAGTACTTC,CASSPPTGKFHEQYF
TRBJ2-5,14,few,TRBV30,TRBD1,TGTGCCTGGAGTCGGACAGGGGCCCTAGAGACCCAGTACTTC,CAWSRTGALETQYF
TRBJ1-2,15,.,TRBV19,TRBD1,TGTGCCAGTAGCCTCCCTCAGGGGGCCAGCTATGGCTACACCTTC,CASSLPQGASYGYTF
TRBJ2-1,12,few,TRBV19,.,TGTGCCAGTAGTATATTGGGCGACGAGCAGTTCTTC,CASSILGDEQFF
TRBJ2-7,13,.,TRBV28,.,TGTGCCAGCGACAGGCAAGGGGCCCCGGAGCAGTACTTC,CASDRQGAPEQYF
TRBJ2-7,13,few,TRBV7-3,TRBD1,TGTGCCAGCAGCTTAAGACAGGGGCGGGAGCAGTACTTC,CASSLRQGREQYF
TRBJ2-1,15,.,TRBV6-5,.,TGTGCCAGCAGTCGACAGGGAGAGGGGAGGCATGAGCAGTTCTTC,CASSRQGEGRHEQFF
TRBJ2-7,15,few,TRBV6-1,TRBD2,TGTGCCAGCAGTGAAGGGACTAGCGGAACTTACGAGCAGTACTTC,CASSEGTSGTYEQYF